These T cell receptor beta chains were read from a single sample in a study of cytomegalovirus exposure and HLA in healthy donors. Method: immunoSEQ multiplex PCR; TCRdb's copy keeps in-frame clones and lacks some. The sample yields over 200,000 clones, about 75% seen once. The sample consisted of PBMCs. These receptors all stem from a male donor in good health and CMV-seronegative. The CDR3 runs from the conserved cysteine through the conserved F or W. A D gene is named only where the DNA matches it firmly. Clone size is given for some rows only: seen once, a few or many times, or a class if the clone is expanded.

J: TRBJ2-1
size: -
V: TRBV5-1
D: -
DNA: TGCGCCAGCAGCCATTACAATGAGCAGTTCTTC
CDR3: CASSHYNEQFF

J: TRBJ1-5
size: few
V: TRBV28
D: -
DNA: TGTGCCAGCAACATAAGGGGGTTAAATCATTTGTCCCAGCATTTT
CDR3: CASNIRGLNHLSQHF

J: TRBJ2-1
size: -
V: TRBV9
D: -
DNA: TGTGCCAGCAGCGCCCGACAGGCAACCTACAATGAGCAGTTCTTC
CDR3: CASSARQATYNEQFF

J: TRBJ2-1
size: -
V: TRBV19
D: TRBD1
DNA: TGTGCCAGTAGTCCGGGACAGGGATCGGACAATGAGCAGTTCTTC
CDR3: CASSPGQGSDNEQFF

J: TRBJ2-3
size: -
V: TRBV19
D: -
DNA: TGTGCCAGTAGTAGGTCGTTAGTACCAGATACGCAGTATTTT
CDR3: CASSRSLVPDTQYF

J: TRBJ2-7
size: -
V: TRBV4-1
D: TRBD2
DNA: TGCGCCAGCAGCCAAGGATTAGCGGGACTCTACGAGCAGTACTTC
CDR3: CASSQGLAGLYEQYF

J: TRBJ2-5
size: -
V: TRBV5-1
D: TRBD1
DNA: TGCGCCAGCGAGCCGACAGGGACGGGGCCTAACCAAGAGACCCAGTACTTC
CDR3: CASEPTGTGPNQETQYF

J: TRBJ2-5
size: -
V: TRBV4-3
D: TRBD2
DNA: TGCGCCAGCAGCCGAGGGCTAGCGGGGGGGATGGGGGGAGAGACCCAGTACTTC
CDR3: CASSRGLAGGMGGETQYF

J: TRBJ2-1
size: -
V: TRBV4-3
D: TRBD2
DNA: TGCGCCAGCGGCCAAGATCCCCTAGCGGGAGACCAGTTCTTC
CDR3: CASGQDPLAGDQFF

J: TRBJ1-1
size: -
V: TRBV2
D: TRBD1
DNA: TGTGCCAGCAGCCCCGGGACAGGGGTCACTGAAGCTTTCTTT
CDR3: CASSPGTGVTEAFF

J: TRBJ2-3
size: -
V: TRBV27
D: -
DNA: TGTGCCAGCAGTTTCGGAGATACGCAGTATTTT
CDR3: CASSFGDTQYF

J: TRBJ2-2
size: -
V: TRBV28
D: -
DNA: TGTGCCAGTCAGGGGCAGGGTGTGATACTTGCGAACACCGGGGAGCTGTTTTTT
CDR3: CASQGQGVILANTGELFF

J: TRBJ2-7
size: -
V: TRBV28
D: -
DNA: TGTGCCAGCAGTTTAAGGGGGTGGTACGAGCAGTACTTC
CDR3: CASSLRGWYEQYF

J: TRBJ2-7
size: -
V: TRBV4-2
D: TRBD2
DNA: TGTGCCAGCAGCCCCCTAGCGGGAGGGCCGGGGGAGCAGTACTTC
CDR3: CASSPLAGGPGEQYF

J: TRBJ2-3
size: -
V: TRBV9
D: -
DNA: TGTGCCAGCAGCGTTAGAGTTGGGACACATCCAGATACGCAGTATTTT
CDR3: CASSVRVGTHPDTQYF

J: TRBJ2-3
size: -
V: TRBV5-1
D: -
DNA: TGCGCCAGCAGCTTGGCCTCCAGCGGGGATACGCAGTATTTT
CDR3: CASSLASSGDTQYF

J: TRBJ1-5
size: -
V: TRBV4-1
D: TRBD1
DNA: TGCGCCAGCAGCCACCCCACAGGGGAGGTTGGCAATCAGCCCCAGCATTTT
CDR3: CASSHPTGEVGNQPQHF

J: TRBJ1-6
size: -
V: TRBV7-9
D: -
DNA: TGTGCCAGCAGCTTAGGTCGGGACATAGGCGGACGTAATTCACCCCTCCACTTT
CDR3: CASSLGRDIGGRNSPLHF

J: TRBJ2-7
size: -
V: TRBV7-9
D: TRBD2
DNA: TGTGCCAGCATCAGAGCGGGAGCTTTACACGAGCAGTACTTC
CDR3: CASIRAGALHEQYF

J: TRBJ2-7
size: -
V: TRBV4-2
D: TRBD2
DNA: TGTGCCAGCAGCTTTCAGAGGGACTACCACGAGCAGTACTTC
CDR3: CASSFQRDYHEQYF

J: TRBJ2-1
size: -
V: TRBV7-2
D: -
DNA: TGTGCCAGCAGCTATAGGGGGTTGGGCGAGCAGTTCTTC
CDR3: CASSYRGLGEQFF

J: TRBJ2-3
size: -
V: TRBV5-1
D: -
DNA: TGCGCCAGCAGCGCACAAGACAGGACTAGCACAGATACGCAGTATTTT
CDR3: CASSAQDRTSTDTQYF

J: TRBJ1-2
size: -
V: TRBV30
D: TRBD1
DNA: TGTGCCTGGAGTGTACAGGGGGCGCGTGGCTACACCTTC
CDR3: CAWSVQGARGYTF

J: TRBJ2-2
size: -
V: TRBV6-5
D: TRBD2
DNA: TGTGCCAGCAGTTACTTAGCGGGAAGGGCCGGGGAGCTGTTTTTT
CDR3: CASSYLAGRAGELFF

J: TRBJ1-1
size: -
V: TRBV28
D: -
DNA: TGTGCCAGCAGTTTATTTGTGGAGGGAGCTTTCTTT
CDR3: CASSLFVEGAFF

J: TRBJ2-3
size: -
V: TRBV27
D: TRBD2
DNA: TGTGCCAGCAGAGGCGCGGGAGGGCCAGATACGCAGTATTTT
CDR3: CASRGAGGPDTQYF